The T cell receptor (beta chain) under discussion was sequenced for a study of shared clonotypes between healthy human individuals. Study-wide background: The plates for each donor numbered three CD4 naive, three CD4 memory, two CD8 naive and one CD8 memory.

A split of CD4+ cells into CD45RA+ naive and CD45RA-negative memory subsets was performed. It was across several immunoSEQ plates that each subset's genomic DNA was evenly split. Generated by immunoSEQ multiplex PCR, the TCRdb table keeps only in-frame clones and is missing some. The table shows around 2,000,000 clones, with over 85% occurring only once. This clonotype was obtained from a man in his late teens or twenties in good health. The sequencing input was naive CD4+ T cells sorted from blood. The subset was: CD45RA+ positively selected.

This CDR3 is CASSSMGSGGETQYF. CDR3 coding DNA: TGTGCCAGCAGTTCCATGGGGAGCGGGGGAGAGACCCAGTACTTC. This chain uses TRBV6-5 with TRBJ2-5; 8 bases fit TRBD2. The CDR3 has 15 amino acids. V dropped 4 bases and J dropped 4; count of bases not matched to a gene: 8. CDR1 is MNHEY and CDR2 is SVGAGI in the germline V gene.